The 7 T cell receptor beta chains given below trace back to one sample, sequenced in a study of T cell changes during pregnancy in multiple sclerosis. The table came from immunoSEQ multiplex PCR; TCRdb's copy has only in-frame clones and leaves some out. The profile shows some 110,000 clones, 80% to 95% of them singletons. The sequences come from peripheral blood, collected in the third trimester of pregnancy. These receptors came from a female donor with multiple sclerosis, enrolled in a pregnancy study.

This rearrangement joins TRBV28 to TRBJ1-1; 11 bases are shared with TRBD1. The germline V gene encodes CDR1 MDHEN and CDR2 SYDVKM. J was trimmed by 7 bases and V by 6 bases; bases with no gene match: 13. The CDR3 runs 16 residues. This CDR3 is CASSSRTGGDFGEAFF. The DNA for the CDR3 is TGTGCCAGCAGCTCTCGGACAGGGGGCGATTTTGGTGAAGCTTTCTTT.

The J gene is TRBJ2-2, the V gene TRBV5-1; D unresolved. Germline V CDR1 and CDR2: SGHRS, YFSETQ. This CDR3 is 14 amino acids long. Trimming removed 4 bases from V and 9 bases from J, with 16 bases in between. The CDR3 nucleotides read TGCGCCAGCAGCGAGCCTAGTTTGAATAGGGAGCTGTTTTTT. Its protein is CASSEPSLNRELFF.

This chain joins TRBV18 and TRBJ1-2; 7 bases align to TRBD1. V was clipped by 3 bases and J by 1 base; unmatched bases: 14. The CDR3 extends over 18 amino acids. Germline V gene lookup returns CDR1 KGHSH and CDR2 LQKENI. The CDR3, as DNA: TGTGCCAGCTCACCCAGCTCCCCCGGAGGGGGCGGTAACTATGGCTACACCTTC. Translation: CASSPSSPGGGGNYGYTF.

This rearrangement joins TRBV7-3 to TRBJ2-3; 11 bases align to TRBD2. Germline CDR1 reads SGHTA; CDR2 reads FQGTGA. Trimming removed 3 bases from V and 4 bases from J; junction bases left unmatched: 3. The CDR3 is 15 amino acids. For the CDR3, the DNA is TGTGCCAGCAGCTTTCTAGCGGGAGGCGCAGATACGCAGTATTTT. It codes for CASSFLAGGADTQYF.

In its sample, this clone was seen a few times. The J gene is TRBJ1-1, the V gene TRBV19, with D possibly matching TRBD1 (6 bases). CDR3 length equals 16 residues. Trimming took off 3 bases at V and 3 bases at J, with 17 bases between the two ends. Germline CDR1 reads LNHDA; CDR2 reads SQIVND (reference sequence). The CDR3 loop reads CASSMERNGGHTEAFF. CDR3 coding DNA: TGTGCCAGTAGTATGGAGAGAAATGGGGGCCACACTGAAGCTTTCTTT.

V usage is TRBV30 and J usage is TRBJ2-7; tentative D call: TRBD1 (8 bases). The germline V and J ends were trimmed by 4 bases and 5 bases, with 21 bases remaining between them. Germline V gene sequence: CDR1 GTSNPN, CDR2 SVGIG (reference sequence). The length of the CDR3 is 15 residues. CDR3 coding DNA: TGTGCCTGGAACAGGGGGGGGACAGGAGCCCACGAGCAGTACTTC. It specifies CAWNRGGTGAHEQYF. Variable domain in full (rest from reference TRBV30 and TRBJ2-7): SQTIHQWPATLVQPVGSPLSLECTVEGTSNPNLYWYRQAAGRGLQLLFYSVGIGQISSEVPQNLSASRPQDRQFILSSKKLLLSDSGFYLCAWNRGGTGAHEQYFGPGTRLTVT.

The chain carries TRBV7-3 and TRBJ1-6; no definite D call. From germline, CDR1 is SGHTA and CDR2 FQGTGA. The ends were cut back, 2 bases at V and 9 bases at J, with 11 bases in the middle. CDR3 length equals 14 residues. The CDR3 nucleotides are TGTGCCAGCAGCTTAGACGGCTCAGGTTCACCCCTCCACTTT. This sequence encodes CASSLDGSGSPLHF. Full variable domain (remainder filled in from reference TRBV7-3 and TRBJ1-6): GAGVSQTPSNKVTEKGKYVELRCDPISGHTALYWYRQSLGQGPEFLIYFQGTGAADDSGLPNDRFFAVRPEGSVSTLKIQRTERGDSAVYLCASSLDGSGSPLHFGNGTRLTVT.